This T cell receptor (beta chain) was sequenced for a study of control samples from healthy donors and cancer patients (dated by TCRdb to 2018 to 2021). Worth noting for this clone: Its antigen specificity is not known. Per-base quality was not reported, and no clone a single base away is much larger than it.

The library was built by means of the immunoSEQ multiplex PCR assay. TCRdb carries this immuneACCESS record with in-frame sequences only. Its versions omit some clonotypes, under half of them owing to an unresolved V gene in the studies checked, with the rest unexplained. The table for this sample lists 100,000 to 150,000 clones; 87% of them were counted only once. The ten largest clones capture roughly 1.9% of the sample. Sequences SGHAT (CDR1) and FQNNGV (CDR2) are obtained from the germline V gene. The V and J ends are trimmed by 5 bases and 1 base, leaving 15 bases between them. The CDR3 contains 15 residues, cysteine and phenylalanine counted. The entry retains the CDR3 DNA only, 45 bases that are in frame from base 1.

The chain joins TRBV11-2 to TRBJ2-7; the best D guess is TRBD1, with 6 bases matching. The receptor's source is a young man in good health. Source material: blood. The DNA sequence is given as TGTGCCAGCAGCCACCGGACAGCTGAATCCTACGAGCAGTACTTC. This yields the protein CASSHRTAESYEQYF.